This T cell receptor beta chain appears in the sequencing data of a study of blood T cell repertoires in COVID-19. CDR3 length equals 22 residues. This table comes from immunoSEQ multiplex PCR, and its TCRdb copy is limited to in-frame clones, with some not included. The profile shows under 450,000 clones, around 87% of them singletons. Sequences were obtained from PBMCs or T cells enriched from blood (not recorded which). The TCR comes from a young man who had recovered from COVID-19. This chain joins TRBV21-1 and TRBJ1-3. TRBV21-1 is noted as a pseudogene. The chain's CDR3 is CASSKAKPAIEGSLILGNTIYF. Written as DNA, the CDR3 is TGTGCCAGCAGCAAAGCAAAGCCAGCGATCGAGGGAAGCCTTATCCTCGGAAACACCATATATTTT.